The rows below give T cell receptor beta chains drawn from one sample of a study of post-analysis software for immune sequencing data. TCRdb called the PCR reads again in MiXCR, with one record for every CDR3 protein. The table has more than 500,000 distinct CDR3 sequences, around a third seen once. Sequencing was carried out using blood. Source of these receptors: a girl aged 2 to 17 with multiple sclerosis. Both conserved end residues are part of each CDR3. D genes are given only for firm matches. Only part of the rows carry a size: once, few, many, or a class if the clone is expanded.

cdr3_length: 11; v_call: TRBV29-1; clone_size: few; j_call: TRBJ1-2; d_call: -; cdr3_nt: TGCAGCGCCGGCGTCGAGAGGGGCTACACCTTC; cdr3_aa: CSAGVERGYTF
cdr3_length: 16; v_call: TRBV3-1; clone_size: -; j_call: TRBJ1-2; d_call: -; cdr3_nt: TGTGCCAGCAGCCAAGGATGGGGGGATTGGACCTATGGCTACACCTTC; cdr3_aa: CASSQGWGDWTYGYTF
cdr3_length: 16; v_call: TRBV4-2; clone_size: -; j_call: TRBJ2-7; d_call: -; cdr3_nt: TGTGCCAGCAGCCAAACCGGGACCCTAGGGGTTTACGAGCAGTACTTC; cdr3_aa: CASSQTGTLGVYEQYF
cdr3_length: 12; v_call: TRBV20-1; clone_size: many; j_call: TRBJ1-2; d_call: -; cdr3_nt: TGCAGTGCTCAGGGAAGCAACTATGGCTACACCTTC; cdr3_aa: CSAQGSNYGYTF
cdr3_length: 13; v_call: TRBV5-1; clone_size: -; j_call: TRBJ2-4; d_call: -; cdr3_nt: TGCGCCAGCGGGCGGGGCCCGGGGGACATTCAGTACTTC; cdr3_aa: CASGRGPGDIQYF
cdr3_length: 13; v_call: TRBV7-8; clone_size: few; j_call: TRBJ2-3; d_call: -; cdr3_nt: TGTGCCAGCAGCCCCGGCCCCACAGATACGCAGTATTTT; cdr3_aa: CASSPGPTDTQYF
cdr3_length: 11; v_call: TRBV20-1; clone_size: -; j_call: TRBJ2-3; d_call: -; cdr3_nt: TGCAGCGTACTAAAAGTGGATACGCAGTATTTT; cdr3_aa: CSVLKVDTQYF
cdr3_length: 16; v_call: TRBV6-2/TRBV6-3; clone_size: once; j_call: TRBJ2-7; d_call: -; cdr3_nt: TGTGCCAACAGTTACTCGGGCAGGGAAGCATCCTACGAGCAGTACTTC; cdr3_aa: CANSYSGREASYEQYF
cdr3_length: 13; v_call: TRBV29-1; clone_size: -; j_call: TRBJ2-1; d_call: TRBD1; cdr3_nt: TGCAGCGTCAGGACAGGGGTCTACAATGAGCAGTTCTTC; cdr3_aa: CSVRTGVYNEQFF
cdr3_length: 14; v_call: TRBV7-2; clone_size: -; j_call: TRBJ1-2; d_call: TRBD1; cdr3_nt: TGTGCCAGCAGCTTAGACAGGGGGCTATATGGCTACACCTTC; cdr3_aa: CASSLDRGLYGYTF
cdr3_length: 13; v_call: TRBV20-1; clone_size: few; j_call: TRBJ2-7; d_call: -; cdr3_nt: TGCAGTGCTTCCGGGGGGCTAGACTACGAGCAGTACTTC; cdr3_aa: CSASGGLDYEQYF